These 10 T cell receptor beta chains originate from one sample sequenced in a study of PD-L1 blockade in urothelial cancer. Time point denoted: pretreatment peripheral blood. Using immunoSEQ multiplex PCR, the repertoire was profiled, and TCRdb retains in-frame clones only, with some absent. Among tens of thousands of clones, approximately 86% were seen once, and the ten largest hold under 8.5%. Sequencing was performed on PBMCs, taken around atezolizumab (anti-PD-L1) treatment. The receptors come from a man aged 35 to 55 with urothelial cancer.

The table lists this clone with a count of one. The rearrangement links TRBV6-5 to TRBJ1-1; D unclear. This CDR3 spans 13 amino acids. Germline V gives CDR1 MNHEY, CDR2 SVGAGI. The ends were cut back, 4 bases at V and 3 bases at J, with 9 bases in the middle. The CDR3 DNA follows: TGTGCCAGCAGTTCCCCCCAGTACACTGAAGCTTTCTTT. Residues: CASSSPQYTEAFF.

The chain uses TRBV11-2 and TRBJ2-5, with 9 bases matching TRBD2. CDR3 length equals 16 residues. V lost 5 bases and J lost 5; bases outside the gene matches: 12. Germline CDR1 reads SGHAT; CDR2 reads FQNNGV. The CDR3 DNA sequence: TGTGCCAGCAGCCAACGCATAGCGGGAGTCGCGGAGACCCAGTACTTC. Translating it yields CASSQRIAGVAETQYF.

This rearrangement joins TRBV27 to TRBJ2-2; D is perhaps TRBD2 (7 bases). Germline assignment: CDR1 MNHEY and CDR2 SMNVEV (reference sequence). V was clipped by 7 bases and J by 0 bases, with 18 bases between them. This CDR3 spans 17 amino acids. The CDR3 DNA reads TGTGCCAGCACCGGGGGGCGGGGACTGCCGAACACCGGGGAGCTGTTTTTT. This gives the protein CASTGGRGLPNTGELFF.

The CDR3 sequence is CASSDSRLAGELFF. The CDR3 region has the DNA TGTGCCAGCAGTGACTCCCGTCTTGCCGGGGAGCTGTTTTTT. V gene TRBV2 combines with J gene TRBJ2-2, with unresolved D. The V and J ends lost 3 bases and 6 bases respectively, with 11 bases between them. Per germline, CDR1 SNHLY and CDR2 FYNNEI. The CDR3 spans 14 residues. The complete variable domain, with remaining parts taken from reference TRBV2 and TRBJ2-2, reads EPEVTQTPSHQVTQMGQEVILRCVPISNHLYFYWYRQILGQKVEFLVSFYNNEISEKSEIFDDQFSVERPDGSNFTLKIRSTKLEDSAMYFCASSDSRLAGELFFGEGSRLTVL.

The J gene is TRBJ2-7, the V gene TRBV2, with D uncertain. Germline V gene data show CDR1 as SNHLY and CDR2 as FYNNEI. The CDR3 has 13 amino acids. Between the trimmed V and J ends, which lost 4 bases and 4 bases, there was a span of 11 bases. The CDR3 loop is CASSVQQLYEQYF. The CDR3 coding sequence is TGTGCCAGCAGTGTCCAGCAACTATACGAGCAGTACTTC. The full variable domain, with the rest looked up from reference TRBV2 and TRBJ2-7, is EPEVTQTPSHQVTQMGQEVILRCVPISNHLYFYWYRQILGQKVEFLVSFYNNEISEKSEIFDDQFSVERPDGSNFTLKIRSTKLEDSAMYFCASSVQQLYEQYFGPGTRLTVT.

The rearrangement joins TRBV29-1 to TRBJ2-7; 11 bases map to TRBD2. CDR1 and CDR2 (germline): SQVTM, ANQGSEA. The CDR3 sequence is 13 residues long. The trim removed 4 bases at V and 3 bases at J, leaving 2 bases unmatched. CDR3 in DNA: TGCAGCGTTGGGCTAGCGGGAGGCTACGAGCAGTACTTC. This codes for CSVGLAGGYEQYF.

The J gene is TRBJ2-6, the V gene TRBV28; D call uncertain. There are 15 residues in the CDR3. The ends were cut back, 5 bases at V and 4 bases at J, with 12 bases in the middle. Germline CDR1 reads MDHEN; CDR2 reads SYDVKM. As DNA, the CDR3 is TGTGCCAGCAGTGCCGACATGATCGGGGCCAACGTCCTGACTTTC. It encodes CASSADMIGANVLTF.

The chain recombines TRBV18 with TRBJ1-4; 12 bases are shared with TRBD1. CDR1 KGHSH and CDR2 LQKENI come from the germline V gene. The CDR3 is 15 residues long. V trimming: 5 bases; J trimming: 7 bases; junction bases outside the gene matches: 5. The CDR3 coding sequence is TGTGCCAGCTCAGGGACAGGGGGCGCGCGTGAAAAACTGTTTTTT. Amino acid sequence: CASSGTGGAREKLFF.

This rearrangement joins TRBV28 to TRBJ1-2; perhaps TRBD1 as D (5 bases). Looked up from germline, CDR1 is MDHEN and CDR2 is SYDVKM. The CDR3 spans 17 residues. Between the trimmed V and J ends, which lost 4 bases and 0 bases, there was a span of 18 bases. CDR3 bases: TGTGCCAGCAGTTCCGGCAGCCGACAGCCCGCTAACTATGGCTACACCTTC. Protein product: CASSSGSRQPANYGYTF.

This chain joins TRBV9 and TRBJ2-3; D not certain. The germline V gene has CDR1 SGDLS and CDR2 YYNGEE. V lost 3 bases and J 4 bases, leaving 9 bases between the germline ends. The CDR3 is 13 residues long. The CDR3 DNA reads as TGTGCCAGCAGCGGTTTAAGCGCAGATACGCAGTATTTT. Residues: CASSGLSADTQYF.